Presented here are 17 T cell receptor beta chains from one specimen sequenced in a study of glioma-infiltrating T cells. Amplification of TCR alpha and beta CDR3 regions from RNA used iRepertoire nested multiplex PCR. Using its own MiXCR run on the multiplex PCR reads, TCRdb lists one record per CDR3 protein. The sample lists about 190,000 distinct CDR3 sequences; 32% were seen once. Sample: glioma tissue, nonneoplastic brain tissue, or PBMCs (not recorded which). The receptors shown here come from a human donor with low-grade glioma or glioblastoma, undergoing nonglioma brain surgery, or in good health (not recorded which).

J is TRBJ2-7 and V is TRBV7-2; 7 nucleotides agree with TRBD2. The CDR3 sequence is 14 residues long. V shed 5 bases and J 6 bases; nucleotides not matched to a gene: 10. The germline V gene encodes CDR1 SGHTA and CDR2 FQGNSA. The CDR3 protein is CASSRSGRTVEQYF. The CDR3 DNA sequence: TGTGCCAGCAGCCGTAGCGGGCGGACCGTCGAGCAGTACTTC. The full variable domain, its missing parts supplied by reference TRBV7-2 and TRBJ2-7, is GAGVSQSPSNKVTEKGKDVELRCDPISGHTALYWYRQSLGQGLEFLIYFQGNSAPDKSGLPSDRFSAERTGGSVSTLTIQRTQQEDSAVYLCASSRSGRTVEQYFGPGTRLTVT.

This clonotype was seen a few times. V usage is TRBV9 and J usage is TRBJ2-1; tentatively, D is TRBD2 (6 bases). V was cut by 2 bases and J by 3 bases, with 12 bases left in between. Germline V CDR1 and CDR2: SGDLS, YYNGEE. The CDR3 is 15 amino acids. CDR3 sequence (DNA): TGTGCCAGCAGCGTTGGGACTTCCCACTACAATGAGCAGTTCTTC. Its protein product is CASSVGTSHYNEQFF.

This rearrangement joins TRBV6-2 or TRBV6-3 to TRBJ2-7; D may be TRBD2 (6 bases). The germline gives CDR1 MNHEY, CDR2 SVGEGT. CDR3 length equals 13 residues. V lost 8 bases and J lost 5, with 16 bases in between. DNA of the CDR3: TGTGCCAGCGTCTGGGCGGGGCGCGACGAGCAGTACTTC. Residues: CASVWAGRDEQYF.

This clonotype was seen a few times. This chain links TRBV19 with TRBJ2-4; 8 positions agree with TRBD1. The germline V gene has CDR1 LNHDA and CDR2 SQIVND (reference sequence). With 6 bases clipped from V and 0 bases from J, the junction kept 13 bases outside the gene matches. This CDR3 has 18 residues. The CDR3 region has the DNA TGTGCCAGTAGAAGGACCGGGACAGGAGAATTAGCCAAAAACATTCAGTACTTC. Translating gives CASRRTGTGELAKNIQYF.

This clonotype was picked up many times. The chain uses TRBV6-1 and TRBJ1-1; tentatively, D is TRBD1 (5 bases). CDR1 and CDR2 (germline): MNHNS, SASEGT. This CDR3 region has 12 residues. V lost 6 bases and J lost 3, with 8 bases in between. CDR3 sequence (DNA): TGTGCCAGCAGACGGGGGGACACTGAAGCTTTCTTT. Translated, it gives CASRRGDTEAFF.

This clonotype was seen ten or more times. The V gene is TRBV7-2, the J gene TRBJ1-1; D might be TRBD1 (5 bases). Deletions cut 3 bases from V and 3 bases from J, with 11 bases between. Germline-derived CDR1 and CDR2 are SGHTA and FQGNSA. This CDR3 is 14 amino acids long. This CDR3 is CASSFTEGYTEAFF. CDR3 nucleotide sequence: TGTGCCAGCAGCTTCACAGAGGGGTACACTGAAGCTTTCTTT.

This clonotype was counted only a few times. This CDR3 reads CASSHNTRAPFLNEKLFF. The CDR3 DNA reads TGTGCCAGCAGCCATAATACAAGGGCCCCTTTTCTTAATGAAAAACTGTTTTTT. The chain uses TRBV5-4 and TRBJ1-4, with unresolved D. Trimming shortened V by 4 bases and J by 4 bases, and 23 bases separated the two germline ends. The CDR3 has 18 residues. Germline-derived CDR1 and CDR2 are SGHNT and YYREEE (reference sequence).

As to this clonotype: A read error may explain this, as a much larger clone is one base away. The chain uses TRBV5-1 and TRBJ2-5; unclear D gene. CDR1 and CDR2 from the germline V gene are SGHRS and YFSETQ. V lost 5 bases and J 3 bases, leaving 17 bases between the germline ends. The length of the CDR3 is 15 residues. This chain's CDR3 is CASRFTPSNEETQYF. CDR3 nucleotide sequence: TGCGCCAGCAGATTCACTCCGAGCAACGAAGAGACCCAGTACTTC.

Worth noting for this clonotype: At one end, the junction sequence differs from germline, possibly due to a read error. V is TRBV12-3 or TRBV12-4 and J is TRBJ2-5, with D uncertain. The CDR3 spans 13 residues. The CDR3 DNA follows: TGTGCCAGCACTTTACAGAGCCAAGAGACCCAGTACTTC. It yields the protein CASTLQSQETQYF.

This clonotype has a count of ten or more. V usage is TRBV7-2 and J usage is TRBJ2-4; D is uncertain. This CDR3 comprises 14 residues. The germline gives CDR1 SGHTA, CDR2 FQGNSA. The V end lost 6 bases, the J end lost 8 bases, and 17 bases lay between the germline ends. In DNA, the CDR3 is TGTGCCAGCAGAACCGATTATGAGGTGGACATTCAGTACTTC. Encoded protein: CASRTDYEVDIQYF. The full variable domain, in which reference TRBV7-2 and TRBJ2-4 provide the parts outside the CDR3, is GAGVSQSPSNKVTEKGKDVELRCDPISGHTALYWYRQSLGQGLEFLIYFQGNSAPDKSGLPSDRFSAERTGGSVSTLTIQRTQQEDSAVYLCASRTDYEVDIQYFGAGTRLSVL.

This clonotype appeared many times. CDR3 DNA: TGTGCCAGCAGGAGGGGGGGGTCCTACGAGCAGTACTTC. Its translation is CASRRGGSYEQYF. The chain carries TRBV27 and TRBJ2-7, with D perhaps matching TRBD2 (7 bases). There are 13 residues in the CDR3. The germline V gene has CDR1 MNHEY and CDR2 SMNVEV (reference sequence). The germline V and J ends were trimmed by 6 bases and 1 base, with 10 bases remaining between them.

This clonotype was seen more than once but under ten times. V usage is TRBV7-9 and J usage is TRBJ2-7; D perhaps matches TRBD1 (6 bases). Trimming shortened V by 5 bases and J by 2 bases, and 13 bases separated the two germline ends. Looked up from germline, CDR1 is SEHNR and CDR2 is FQNEAQ (reference sequence). CDR3 length: 14 residues. The CDR3 is CASSPRTAPYEQYF. CDR3 DNA sequence: TGTGCCAGCAGCCCACGGACAGCCCCCTACGAGCAGTACTTC.

This clonotype was counted at least ten times. The chain uses TRBV7-9 and TRBJ2-3; D tentatively reads TRBD1 or TRBD2 (5 bases each). This CDR3 has 14 residues. The germline V and J ends were trimmed by 2 bases and 2 bases, with 8 bases remaining between them. Germline values: CDR1 SEHNR, CDR2 FQNEAQ (reference sequence). CDR3 bases: TGTGCCAGCAGCTTATCTGGGACCACAGATACGCAGTATTTT. Encoded protein: CASSLSGTTDTQYF.

This clonotype showed up many times. The rearrangement uses TRBV19 and TRBJ1-3; the D gene is possibly TRBD1 (5 bases). Trimming took 7 bases from V and 9 from J, leaving 10 bases between them. CDR1 and CDR2 (germline): LNHDA, SQIVND (reference sequence). This CDR3 is built from 11 residues. CDR3 protein: CASKRQTTIYF. Written as DNA, the CDR3 is TGTGCCAGTAAACGACAGACCACCATATATTTT.

This clonotype was observed a few times. The chain joins TRBV4-3 to TRBJ2-2, with TRBD1 identical over 8 bases. V trimming: 4 bases; J trimming: 6 bases; junction bases outside the gene matches: 1. The CDR3 is 13 amino acids. The germline gives CDR1 LGHNA, CDR2 YSLEER. The CDR3 DNA is TGCGCCAGCAGCCCGGACAGGGCCGGGGAGCTGTTTTTT. The encoded protein is CASSPDRAGELFF.

About this clonotype itself: This may come from a read error, since a much larger clone is one base off. J is TRBJ2-5 and V is TRBV20-1; 10 nucleotides line up with TRBD2. The CDR3 sequence is 15 residues long. From germline, CDR1 is DFQATT and CDR2 SNEGSKA (reference sequence). J gave up 6 bases and V 0 bases, and 7 bases lay outside the gene matches. Written as DNA, the CDR3 is TGCAGTGCTAGAGACCCGACTAGCGGGTGCAAGACCCAGTACTTC. It codes for CSARDPTSGCKTQYF.

Details on this clonotype: This may arise from a read error, as a much more abundant clone is one base away. The chain employs TRBV10-3 and TRBJ2-5; D is unclear. The ends were cut back, 6 bases at V and 1 base at J, with 15 bases in the middle. The CDR3 covers 15 residues. Germline V lookup: CDR1 ENHRY, CDR2 SYGVKD. The CDR3 sequence: CAISAGNTRQETQYF. For the CDR3, the DNA is TGTGCCATCAGCGCAGGAAACACACGCCAAGAGACCCAGTACTTC.